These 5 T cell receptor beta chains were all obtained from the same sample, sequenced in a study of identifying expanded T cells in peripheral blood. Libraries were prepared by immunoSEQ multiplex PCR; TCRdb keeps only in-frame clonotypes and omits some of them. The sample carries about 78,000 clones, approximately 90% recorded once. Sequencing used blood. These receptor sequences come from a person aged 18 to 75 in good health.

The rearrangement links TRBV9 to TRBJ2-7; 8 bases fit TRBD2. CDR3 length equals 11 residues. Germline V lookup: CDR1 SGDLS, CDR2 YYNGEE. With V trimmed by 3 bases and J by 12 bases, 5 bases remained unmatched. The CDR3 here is CASSAGGAPYF. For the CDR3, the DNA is TGTGCCAGCAGCGCGGGGGGGGCCCCGTACTTC.

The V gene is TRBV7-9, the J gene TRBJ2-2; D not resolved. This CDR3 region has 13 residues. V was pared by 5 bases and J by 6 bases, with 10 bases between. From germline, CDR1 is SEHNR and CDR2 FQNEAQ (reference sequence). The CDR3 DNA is TGTGCCAGCAGCCAAATGGTCCCCGGGGAGCTGTTTTTT. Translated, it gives CASSQMVPGELFF.

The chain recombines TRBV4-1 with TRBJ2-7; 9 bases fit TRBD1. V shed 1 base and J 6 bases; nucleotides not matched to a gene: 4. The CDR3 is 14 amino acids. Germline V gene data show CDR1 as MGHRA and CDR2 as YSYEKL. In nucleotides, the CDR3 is TGCGCCAGCAGCCAAGGGGGGGACAGGGTCGAGCAGTACTTC. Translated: CASSQGGDRVEQYF.

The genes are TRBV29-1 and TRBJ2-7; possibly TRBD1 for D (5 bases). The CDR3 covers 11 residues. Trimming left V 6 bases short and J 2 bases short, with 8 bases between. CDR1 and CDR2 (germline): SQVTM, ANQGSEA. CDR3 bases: TGCAGCGTGGCAGGGACCTACGAGCAGTACTTC. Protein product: CSVAGTYEQYF.

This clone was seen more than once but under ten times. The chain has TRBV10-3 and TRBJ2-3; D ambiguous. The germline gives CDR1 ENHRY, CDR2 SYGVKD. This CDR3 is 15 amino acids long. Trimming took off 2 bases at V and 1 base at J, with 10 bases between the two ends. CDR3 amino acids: CAISEIPEGTDTQYF. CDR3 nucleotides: TGTGCCATCAGTGAGATACCCGAGGGCACAGATACGCAGTATTTT.